This TCR beta chain was captured in a study of blood T cell repertoires in COVID-19. About the study: From T cells, B-cell-depleted T cells, or PBMCs came the material, which was cDNA or gDNA.

The CDR3 sequence is 18 residues long. V was pared by 3 bases and J by 5 bases, with 13 bases of the junction left unmatched. Germline V gene data show CDR1 as LNHDA and CDR2 as SQIVND (reference sequence). Assay used: immunoSEQ multiplex PCR; TCRdb lists only in-frame clones, some missing. The sample lists under 300,000 clones; more than 75% were seen once. This TCR was recovered from a man older than 75 with acute or convalescent COVID-19. Specimen: peripheral blood. V gene TRBV19 combines with J gene TRBJ1-6, with TRBD1 matching over 7 bases. The CDR3 is CASSIGPTVTGNNSPLHF. The DNA for the CDR3 is TGTGCCAGTAGTATTGGCCCTACGGTGACAGGGAATAATTCACCCCTCCACTTT.